Here is one TCR beta chain with its context. Its antigen is currently unknown. The source of the sample is a study of blood T cells in healthy people across ages. Study-level background: The capture of about one barcoded beta molecule per two T cells was achieved by template switching.

Aged about 6 to 100, donors were systemically healthy Caucasians from Russia. This CDR3 spans 17 amino acids. After removal of 1 base from V and 4 bases from J, the junction contained 10 bases not matched to a gene. Study observations and caveats: As age increased, TCR beta diversity per million T cells fell in a roughly linear fashion.

The use of a sample-barcoded 5' primer and a J-beta primer mix characterized a second PCR of about 6 to 11 cycles. Via MiXCR, TCRdb re-called the 5' RACE reads, giving one row per CDR3 protein. The data show 1 million to 1.2 million distinct CDR3 sequences, around two fifths seen once. Source material: blood. The receptor was derived from a man aged 18 to 29 in good health. The J gene is TRBJ2-3, the V gene TRBV12-3 or TRBV12-4, with 8 positions matching TRBD2. This chain's CDR3 is CASSLGPGLVGADTQYF. For the CDR3, the DNA is TGTGCCAGCAGTTTAGGCCCGGGACTAGTCGGAGCAGATACGCAGTATTTT.